The 19 T cell receptor beta chains presented below share a single source sample, sequenced in a study of identical twins. Each CDR3 protein gets one entry after TCRdb re-called the 5' RACE reads with MiXCR. The table includes roughly 230,000 distinct CDR3 sequences, around 8% detected once. The same data also contributed to another study, on yellow fever vaccine responses in identical twins.

Material for sequencing was CD8+ T cells sorted from blood. Receptor source: a woman younger than 30 in good health.

This clonotype was observed a few times. The chain carries TRBV29-1 and TRBJ2-2; 8 bases fit TRBD1. V lost 7 bases to trimming and J lost 6 bases; unmatched junction nucleotides: 4. The V gene's germline CDR1 is SQVTM and CDR2 ANQGSEA. The CDR3 extends over 12 amino acids. CDR3 bases: TGCAGCGCAGGGGGCATCGCCGGGGAGCTGTTTTTT. This sequence encodes CSAGGIAGELFF.

This clonotype was seen ten or more times. The chain carries TRBV4-3 and TRBJ2-3; 15 bases are a match to TRBD2. Germline CDR1 and CDR2: LGHNA and YSLEER. V shed 4 bases, J shed 5 bases, and the junction held 4 bases outside the gene matches. The CDR3 consists of 16 residues. CDR3 DNA sequence: TGCGCCAGCAGCCTTGGACTAGCGGGAGGGGAAGATACGCAGTATTTT. This translates into CASSLGLAGGEDTQYF.

The genes are TRBV2 and TRBJ2-3; possibly TRBD2 for D (5 bases). Germline V CDR1 and CDR2: SNHLY, FYNNEI. The CDR3 is 15 amino acids. V lost 6 bases, J lost 6 bases, and 19 bases lay in between. The CDR3 loop is CASRDSHDRRDTQYF. CDR3 in DNA: TGTGCCAGCAGGGACTCTCATGATCGTCGGGATACGCAGTATTTT. The complete variable domain, with remaining parts taken from reference TRBV2 and TRBJ2-3, reads EPEVTQTPSHQVTQMGQEVILRCVPISNHLYFYWYRQILGQKVEFLVSFYNNEISEKSEIFDDQFSVERPDGSNFTLKIRSTKLEDSAMYFCASRDSHDRRDTQYFGPGTRLTVL.

The rearrangement links TRBV5-8 to TRBJ2-7; 8 bases are shared with TRBD2. The J segment lost 2 bases and the V segment lost 4 bases, leaving 8 bases of the junction unmatched. This CDR3 has 15 residues. The germline gives CDR1 SGHTS, CDR2 YDEGEE. CDR3 region: CASSISGAGAYEQYF. The CDR3 DNA reads TGTGCCAGCAGCATTAGCGGGGCGGGCGCCTACGAGCAGTACTTC.

The chain links TRBV28 to TRBJ2-3; a weak D match, TRBD1 (5 bases). Trimming cost V 8 bases and J 7 bases, with 19 bases left between them. This CDR3 is 14 amino acids long. Germline lookup yields CDR1 MDHEN and CDR2 SYDVKM. CDR3 DNA: TGTGCCAGCCGCAGGACACCGAGAGTTCATACGCAGTATTTT. It translates to CASRRTPRVHTQYF.

The chain employs TRBV7-9 and TRBJ1-4, with a tentative D call TRBD1 (5 bases). The CDR3 loop spans 15 amino acids. Trimming left V 1 base short and J 10 bases short, with 16 bases between. Germline values: CDR1 SEHNR, CDR2 FQNEAQ (reference sequence). CDR3 in DNA: TGTGCCAGCAGCTTAGGAGTTCAGGGAGAGCCAAAACTGTTTTTT. It codes for CASSLGVQGEPKLFF.

The chain links TRBV30 to TRBJ2-1, with a weak D call TRBD2 (5 bases). The CDR3 totals 14 residues. V lost 3 bases, J lost 8 bases, and 17 bases lay in between. Germline V gives CDR1 GTSNPN, CDR2 SVGIG (reference sequence). Here the CDR3 reads CAWSDGRGMDEQFF. CDR3 coding DNA: TGTGCCTGGAGCGATGGTCGGGGAATGGATGAGCAGTTCTTC. Full variable domain (remainder filled in from reference TRBV30 and TRBJ2-1): SQTIHQWPATLVQPVGSPLSLECTVEGTSNPNLYWYRQAAGRGLQLLFYSVGIGQISSEVPQNLSASRPQDRQFILSSKKLLLSDSGFYLCAWSDGRGMDEQFFGPGTRLTVL.

In this sample, this clonotype turned up a few times. V is TRBV14 and J is TRBJ2-3; D gene uncertain. The CDR3 length is 15 residues. Germline-derived CDR1 and CDR2 are SGHDN and FVKESK. V lost 3 bases and J lost 2, with 12 bases in between. CDR3 coding DNA: TGTGCCAGCAGCCACGCCCTATCCCACACAGATACGCAGTATTTT. Translating it yields CASSHALSHTDTQYF.

This clonotype was recorded at least ten times. J is TRBJ2-1 and V is TRBV19, with a weak D call TRBD1 (5 bases). Looked up from germline, CDR1 is LNHDA and CDR2 is SQIVND (reference sequence). Trimming took off 3 bases at V and 6 bases at J, with 12 bases between the two ends. This CDR3 contains 14 residues. In DNA form, the CDR3 reads TGTGCCAGTAGTATTTCGGTAGGGGTCAATGAGCAGTTCTTC. It translates to CASSISVGVNEQFF.

This clonotype has only a few counts. This chain uses TRBV4-2 with TRBJ1-2; D gene unclear. Germline CDR1 reads LGHNA; CDR2 reads YNFKEQ. Trimming removed 2 bases from V and 7 bases from J, with 11 bases in between. The CDR3 contains 13 residues. The CDR3 sequence is CASSQPTPGGYTF. DNA of the CDR3: TGTGCCAGCAGCCAACCTACTCCAGGTGGCTACACCTTC.

The chain has TRBV28 and TRBJ2-7; no clear D. V lost 5 bases to trimming and J lost 3 bases, with 11 bases between them. CDR3 length: 13 residues. Per the germline V gene, CDR1 is MDHEN and CDR2 is SYDVKM. CDR3 coding DNA: TGTGCCAGCAGTGGGCAGGAAAACTACGAGCAGTACTTC. It is translated as CASSGQENYEQYF. The whole variable domain, filled in from reference TRBV28 and TRBJ2-7, reads DVKVTQSSRYLVKRTGEKVFLECVQDMDHENMFWYRQDPGLGLRLIYFSYDVKMKEKGDIPEGYSVSREKKERFSLILESASTNQTSMYLCASSGQENYEQYFGPGTRLTVT.

The J gene is TRBJ2-7, the V gene TRBV11-2; 8 nucleotides align to TRBD1. The germline CDR1 and CDR2 sequences are SGHAT and FQNNGV. V lost 5 bases, J lost 3 bases, and 6 bases stayed unmatched. The CDR3 spans 14 residues. CDR3 loop: CASSIRDRLYEQYF. Here the CDR3 DNA reads TGTGCCAGCAGCATCCGGGACAGGCTCTACGAGCAGTACTTC.

This clonotype appeared many times. The rearrangement links TRBV29-1 to TRBJ2-7; no clear D. Per germline, CDR1 SQVTM and CDR2 ANQGSEA. V gave up 0 bases and J gave up 3 bases, with 6 bases separating them. CDR3 size: 12 residues. CDR3 nucleotides: TGCAGCGTTGAAGACGGTGGCTACGAGCAGTACTTC. Translated: CSVEDGGYEQYF.

This chain connects TRBV6-5 to TRBJ2-1, with TRBD2 matching over 7 bases. Losses at the gene ends were 0 bases for V and 7 bases for J; bases not matched to a gene: 6. The V gene's germline CDR1 is MNHEY and CDR2 SVGAGI. The CDR3 runs 15 residues. CDR3 sequence (DNA): TGTGCCAGCAGTTACTCCCAGCGGGGAGGGAATGAGCAGTTCTTC. The encoded protein is CASSYSQRGGNEQFF.

This clonotype was observed many times. The chain links TRBV29-1 to TRBJ2-2; 13 bases are shared with TRBD2. V lost 4 bases to trimming and J lost 5 bases; unmatched junction nucleotides: 19. The CDR3 is 20 amino acids. Per the germline V gene, CDR1 is SQVTM and CDR2 is ANQGSEA. The chain's CDR3 is CSVGPESYRTSGSRTGELFF. CDR3 bases: TGCAGCGTTGGACCTGAAAGCTATAGGACTAGCGGGAGTAGGACCGGGGAGCTGTTTTTT.

This chain connects TRBV7-8 to TRBJ2-2; D assignment may be TRBD1 or TRBD2 (5 bases each). The CDR3 extends over 13 amino acids. The ends were cut back, 8 bases at V and 6 bases at J, with 13 bases in the middle. Germline-derived CDR1 and CDR2 are SGHVS and FQNEAQ. The CDR3 loop reads CASGTRDAGELFF. The DNA for the CDR3 is TGTGCCAGCGGAACCCGGGACGCCGGGGAGCTGTTTTTT.

The table lists this clonotype with a few counts. The chain carries TRBV27 and TRBJ2-7; no clear D gene. CDR3 length: 13 amino acids. In germline, CDR1 is MNHEY, CDR2 SMNVEV (reference sequence). The ends were cut back, 8 bases at V and 2 bases at J, with 13 bases in the middle. The CDR3: CASGQRIAYEQYF. The CDR3 coding sequence is TGTGCCAGCGGTCAACGGATAGCCTACGAGCAGTACTTC.

There are a few counts of this clonotype. This rearrangement joins TRBV20-1 to TRBJ2-2; 8 nucleotides align to TRBD1. With 6 bases clipped from V and 1 base from J, the junction kept 7 bases outside the gene matches. Germline-derived CDR1 and CDR2 are DFQATT and SNEGSKA (reference sequence). There are 15 residues in the CDR3. The CDR3 DNA follows: TGCAGTGCCTTTTCGGACAGGGAGAACACCGGGGAGCTGTTTTTT. It translates to CSAFSDRENTGELFF.

This clonotype was counted a few times. The chain uses TRBV20-1 and TRBJ2-3; D is possibly TRBD1 (6 bases). The CDR3 covers 15 residues. V was cut by 1 base and J by 0 bases, with 11 bases left in between. Germline CDR1 DFQATT, CDR2 SNEGSKA (reference sequence). The CDR3 nucleotides read TGCAGTGCTAGAGCACAGGGAGATAGCACAGATACGCAGTATTTT. As protein: CSARAQGDSTDTQYF.